This passage covers 18 T cell receptor beta chains from one sample sequenced in a study of cytomegalovirus exposure and HLA in healthy donors (dated by TCRdb to 2015 to 2018). The library came from the immunoSEQ multiplex PCR assay. TCRdb carries this immuneACCESS record with in-frame sequences only. Its versions omit some clonotypes, under half of them owing to an unresolved V gene in the studies checked, with the rest unexplained. The sample records around 190,000 clones, around nine tenths of which are singletons. Together, the top ten hold more than 5.5% of the sample. Sequencing was carried out using PBMCs. All receptors come from a man younger than 45 in good health and CMV-seropositive.

The rearrangement links TRBV7-8 to TRBJ2-5, with D tentatively TRBD1 (5 bases). The CDR3 consists of 14 residues. V dropped 5 bases and J dropped 1 base, with 11 bases sitting between them. Germline assignment: CDR1 SGHVS and CDR2 FQNEAQ. Here the CDR3 DNA reads TGTGCCAGCAGCCCGAGACAGAGCCAAGAGACCCAGTACTTC. Its protein is CASSPRQSQETQYF.

The chain combines TRBV7-9 with TRBJ2-1; 13 bases fit TRBD2. CDR3 length: 15 amino acids. The V segment lost 5 bases and the J segment 9 bases; nucleotides outside the gene matches: 7. The germline V gene has CDR1 SEHNR and CDR2 FQNEAQ (reference sequence). The CDR3 region has the DNA TGTGCCAGCAGCCCTAGGACTAGCGGGAGTATTGAGCAGTTCTTC. Translating gives CASSPRTSGSIEQFF.

In its sample, this clone was seen a few times. CDR3 residues: CASSSDPTGFYGYTF. The CDR3 DNA reads TGTGCCAGCAGTTCCGACCCTACAGGTTTCTATGGCTACACCTTC. The gene calls are TRBV27 and TRBJ1-2, with D possibly TRBD1 on 5 matching bases. CDR1 and CDR2 from the germline V gene are MNHEY and SMNVEV (reference sequence). The CDR3 extends over 15 amino acids. V lost 4 bases and J lost 4, with 16 bases in between.

This chain links TRBV6-5 with TRBJ2-1, with 8 bases fitting TRBD1. CDR3 length: 14 residues. J lost 6 bases, V lost 2 bases, and 3 bases had no gene match. Germline V gene sequence: CDR1 MNHEY, CDR2 SVGAGI. CDR3 coding DNA: TGTGCCAGCAGTTACCGGGACAGGAGCAATGAGCAGTTCTTC. Its translation: CASSYRDRSNEQFF.

The chain is built from TRBV29-1 and TRBJ2-7, with 8 nucleotides matching TRBD2. The CDR3 extends over 15 amino acids. The ends lost 4 bases at V and 7 bases at J; junction bases unmatched: 15. Germline V gene lookup returns CDR1 SQVTM and CDR2 ANQGSEA. The CDR3 sequence is CSVGGFFSGTREQYF. As DNA, the CDR3 is TGCAGCGTTGGGGGTTTCTTTAGCGGGACACGGGAGCAGTACTTC.

The chain combines TRBV5-6 with TRBJ2-5, with D unclear. This CDR3 has 14 residues. Germline V gene sequence: CDR1 SGHDT, CDR2 YYEEEE. Trimming took 0 bases from V and 5 from J, leaving 11 bases between them. The CDR3, as DNA: TGTGCCAGCAGCTTGGCCGAGGTCCAGGAGACCCAGTACTTC. It translates to CASSLAEVQETQYF.

The J gene is TRBJ1-2, the V gene TRBV5-6; 7 bases map to TRBD1. In germline, CDR1 is SGHDT, CDR2 YYEEEE. CDR3 size: 14 residues. The trim removed 0 bases at V and 4 bases at J, leaving 3 bases unmatched. CDR3 nucleotide sequence: TGTGCCAGCAGCTTGGGGGGACAGTTCTATGGCTACACCTTC. It is translated as CASSLGGQFYGYTF.

This chain uses TRBV25-1 with TRBJ1-1, with a weak D call TRBD1 (6 bases). In germline, CDR1 is MGHDK, CDR2 SYGVNS. V was pared by 5 bases and J by 1 base, with 17 bases between. This CDR3 has 16 residues. CDR3 in DNA: TGTGCCAGCAGTCACAAGGGGGAGAAAAGGAACACTGAAGCTTTCTTT. Residues: CASSHKGEKRNTEAFF.

This clone was found once. The J gene is TRBJ1-2, the V gene TRBV7-2; no clear D. CDR3 length: 13 amino acids. Per germline, CDR1 SGHTA and CDR2 FQGNSA. V gave up 1 base and J gave up 8 bases, with 11 bases separating them. The CDR3 here is CASSLGTYGGYTF. The CDR3 DNA follows: TGTGCCAGCAGCTTAGGGACGTACGGAGGCTACACCTTC.

The chain uses TRBV6-1 and TRBJ2-7; 8 bases align to TRBD1. The CDR3 is made up of 13 amino acids. Germline lookup yields CDR1 MNHNS and CDR2 SASEGT. V was pared by 6 bases and J by 1 base, with 2 bases of the junction left unmatched. The DNA of the CDR3 is TGTGCCAGCAGGCGACAGGGGTCCTACGAGCAGTACTTC. Translated: CASRRQGSYEQYF.

This sequence joins TRBV5-4 and TRBJ1-1; unclear D gene. The CDR3 extends over 14 amino acids. Trimming stripped 0 bases from V and 4 bases from J, with 10 bases between. Germline V gene sequence: CDR1 SGHNT, CDR2 YYREEE (reference sequence). The DNA for the CDR3 is TGTGCCAGCAGCTTGGCCTGGGGTCCCACTGAAGCTTTCTTT. Residues: CASSLAWGPTEAFF.

The chain is built from TRBV28 and TRBJ2-2, with 8 bases matching TRBD2. V trimming: 3 bases; J trimming: 10 bases; junction bases outside the gene matches: 10. Germline CDR1 reads MDHEN; CDR2 reads SYDVKM. The CDR3 runs to 15 residues. The CDR3 nucleotides read TGTGCCAGCAGTTTTGCTAGCGGGCGTGCAGCGGAGCTGTTTTTT. Translation: CASSFASGRAAELFF.

For the CDR3, the DNA is TGTGCCAGCGCAATGGGTTCTACCGCCGACAGGCTCACCTACAATGAGCAGTTCTTC. Translated, it gives CASAMGSTADRLTYNEQFF. The chain links TRBV7-3 to TRBJ2-1; possible D gene TRBD1, 6 bases. V was pared by 8 bases and J by 2 bases, with 28 bases between. The germline gives CDR1 SGHTA, CDR2 FQGTGA. The CDR3 is made up of 19 amino acids.

This clone was detected a few times. V is TRBV4-1 and J is TRBJ1-4; a possible D gene is TRBD1 (6 bases). The CDR3 covers 14 residues. The V and J ends lost 3 bases and 4 bases respectively, with 9 bases between them. CDR1 and CDR2 from the germline V gene are MGHRA and YSYEKL. The CDR3 region is CASSQGALNEKLFF. CDR3 bases: TGCGCCAGCAGCCAGGGGGCTCTTAATGAAAAACTGTTTTTT.

This clone was seen just once. V usage is TRBV14 and J usage is TRBJ2-3; a possible D gene is TRBD2 (6 bases). Germline assignment: CDR1 SGHDN and CDR2 FVKESK. Trimming cost V 8 bases and J 2 bases, with 14 bases left between them. The CDR3 sequence is 14 residues long. The CDR3 nucleotides are TGTGCCAGCTCTCCGGGGGACCTCACAGATACGCAGTATTTT. This encodes CASSPGDLTDTQYF. Full variable domain (outside the CDR3, taken from reference TRBV14 and TRBJ2-3): EAGVTQFPSHSVIEKGQTVTLRCDPISGHDNLYWYRRVMGKEIKFLLHFVKESKQDESGMPNNRFLAERTGGTYSTLKVQPAELEDSGVYFCASSPGDLTDTQYFGPGTRLTVL.

This chain joins TRBV2 and TRBJ2-5, with unresolved D. Trimming left V 8 bases short and J 1 base short, with 17 bases between. Germline loops: CDR1 SNHLY, CDR2 FYNNEI. The CDR3 runs to 15 residues. CDR3 sequence reads: CASRTQVGSQETQYF. CDR3 coding DNA: TGTGCCAGCCGGACGCAGGTCGGGTCCCAAGAGACCCAGTACTTC.

The V call is TRBV2, the J call TRBJ2-7; 12 positions agree with TRBD2. CDR3 size: 15 residues. Germline loops: CDR1 SNHLY, CDR2 FYNNEI. With V trimmed by 4 bases and J by 5 bases, 6 bases remained unmatched. The CDR3: CASSGRLAGVHEQYF. The CDR3 DNA is TGTGCCAGCAGTGGGCGACTAGCGGGAGTCCACGAGCAGTACTTC.

The chain recombines TRBV4-2 with TRBJ2-7; tentative D call: TRBD1 (6 bases). V dropped 3 bases and J dropped 2 bases, with 20 bases sitting between them. Germline-derived CDR1 and CDR2 are LGHNA and YNFKEQ. The CDR3 sequence is 17 residues long. The CDR3 reads CASSHGDTRTAAYEQYF. CDR3 DNA sequence: TGTGCCAGCAGCCACGGCGATACCCGGACAGCGGCCTACGAGCAGTACTTC.